Listed below are T cell receptor beta chains from one sample, sequenced in a study of OX40 agonist ivuxolimab in advanced cancers. Clones were sequenced by immunoSEQ multiplex PCR, and TCRdb holds only the in-frame ones, with some missing. This table has some 25,000 clones, 75% to 85% appearing once. Specimen: CD4+ or CD8+ T cells sorted from blood, collected in a trial of the OX40 agonist ivuxolimab. The source of these receptors is an adult with an advanced solid tumor such as melanoma, head and neck, liver or kidney cancer. CDR3s include the opening cysteine and the closing phenylalanine or tryptophan. A D gene is named only where the DNA matches it firmly. Rows may omit the clone size; those that give it use once, few, many or a size class.

d_gene	v_gene	j_gene	abundance	CDR3aa	CDR3nt
TRBD2	TRBV28	TRBJ2-7	.	CASSGSPGLAVYEQYF	TGTGCCAGCAGTGGGTCTCCGGGACTAGCGGTCTACGAGCAGTACTTC
.	TRBV4-2	TRBJ1-4	.	CASSQEVQGPIWVGKLFF	TGTGCCAGCAGCCAAGAGGTACAGGGCCCCATATGGGTTGGAAAACTGTTTTTT
TRBD2	TRBV9	TRBJ2-7	few	CASSPAGGLYEQYF	TGTGCCAGCAGCCCAGCGGGAGGGCTCTACGAGCAGTACTTC
.	TRBV6-4	TRBJ1-1	.	CASSVRTEAFF	TGTGCCAGCAGTGTCCGCACTGAAGCTTTCTTT
.	TRBV19	TRBJ2-1	.	CASSVEQGGYNEQFF	TGTGCCAGTAGTGTTGAGCAGGGGGGCTACAATGAGCAGTTCTTC
.	TRBV7-9	TRBJ1-5	.	CASSLESGGGDQPQHF	TGTGCCAGCAGCTTAGAGAGCGGGGGCGGGGATCAGCCCCAGCATTTT
.	TRBV19	TRBJ1-1	.	CASSSTLNTEAFF	TGTGCCAGTAGTTCGACCCTGAACACTGAAGCTTTCTTT
.	TRBV9	TRBJ2-5	once	CASSVDLQETQYF	TGTGCCAGCAGCGTAGACTTACAAGAGACCCAGTACTTC
.	TRBV11-1	TRBJ2-7	.	CASRLTGREQYF	TGTGCCAGCAGATTGACAGGGAGGGAGCAGTACTTC
TRBD2	TRBV7-9	TRBJ2-1	few	CASSSLAGATYNEQFF	TGTGCCAGCAGCTCCCTAGCGGGGGCCACCTACAATGAGCAGTTCTTC
.	TRBV2	TRBJ1-4	.	CASSPPGREKLFF	TGTGCCAGCAGTCCCCCAGGGAGGGAAAAACTGTTTTTT
.	TRBV9	TRBJ1-2	.	CASSVDRAPGYGYTF	TGTGCCAGCAGCGTAGACAGGGCCCCCGGATATGGCTACACCTTC
.	TRBV7-2	TRBJ2-7	few	CASSLDPSSYEQYF	TGTGCCAGCAGCTTAGACCCGAGCTCCTACGAGCAGTACTTC
TRBD1	TRBV29-1	TRBJ1-2	once	CSGGQGTNYGYTF	TGCAGCGGTGGACAGGGGACTAACTATGGCTACACCTTC
TRBD1	TRBV30	TRBJ2-7	once	CAWSPGTGGEQYF	TGTGCCTGGAGTCCCGGGACAGGGGGGGAGCAGTACTTC
TRBD2	TRBV10-3	TRBJ2-5	once	CAISAPPERGEETQYF	TGTGCCATCAGTGCCCCTCCCGAGCGGGGGGAAGAGACCCAGTACTTC
.	TRBV20-1	TRBJ2-5	once	CSAKGETQYF	TGCAGTGCTAAAGGGGAGACCCAGTACTTC
TRBD1	TRBV7-6	TRBJ1-1	.	CASSAGTGRIHTEAFF	TGTGCCAGCAGCGCCGGGACAGGACGCATACACACTGAAGCTTTCTTT
.	TRBV27	TRBJ1-1	.	CASSPGGVEAFF	TGTGCCAGCAGTCCCGGCGGGGTTGAAGCTTTCTTT
.	TRBV5-1	TRBJ1-2	few	CASSLDGVDGYTF	TGCGCCAGCAGCTTGGATGGGGTGGATGGCTACACCTTC
.	TRBV6-4	TRBJ2-7	once	CASSVLQGEIYEQYF	TGTGCCAGCAGTGTCCTACAGGGAGAAATATACGAGCAGTACTTC
.	TRBV27	TRBJ2-1	.	CASTLGREQFF	TGTGCCAGCACTTTAGGGAGGGAGCAGTTCTTC
.	TRBV20-1	TRBJ2-5	.	CSARETQYF	TGCAGTGCTAGAGAGACCCAGTACTTC
TRBD1	TRBV14	TRBJ1-2	.	CASSLQGLGYGYTF	TGTGCCAGCAGCCTACAGGGGCTTGGCTATGGCTACACCTTC
.	TRBV9	TRBJ2-1	medium-sized	CASSVADGNEQFF	TGTGCCAGCAGCGTAGCGGATGGGAATGAGCAGTTCTTC
.	TRBV27	TRBJ1-5	.	CASSKPDQPQHF	TGTGCCAGCAGTAAGCCCGATCAGCCCCAGCATTTT
.	TRBV28	TRBJ2-7	.	CASSLSFSWGQLSSYEQYF	TGTGCCAGCAGTTTATCATTTTCTTGGGGCCAATTGAGCTCCTACGAGCAGTACTTC
.	TRBV21-1	TRBJ2-3	.	CASSKVWGGTDTQYF	TGTGCCAGCAGCAAAGTGTGGGGGGGCACAGATACGCAGTATTTT
.	TRBV7-9	TRBJ2-2	.	CASRSPSGELFF	TGTGCCAGCAGATCTCCGTCCGGGGAGCTGTTTTTT
.	TRBV6-6	TRBJ2-7	.	CASSFESSYEQYF	TGTGCCAGCAGTTTCGAAAGCTCCTACGAGCAGTACTTC
TRBD2	TRBV2	TRBJ2-3	once	CASSGGLAGTDTQYF	TGTGCCAGCAGTGGGGGACTAGCTGGAACAGATACGCAGTATTTT
.	TRBV9	TRBJ2-6	.	CASSLQGGGISGANVLTF	TGTGCCAGCAGCTTACAGGGAGGGGGAATCTCTGGGGCCAACGTCCTGACTTTC
.	TRBV4-1	TRBJ2-5	.	CASSQWVQETQYF	TGCGCCAGCAGCCAATGGGTACAAGAGACCCAGTACTTC
TRBD2	TRBV4-2	TRBJ2-6	.	CASYRGGYGSGANVLTF	TGTGCCAGCTATCGGGGAGGGTACGGGTCTGGGGCCAACGTCCTGACTTTC
TRBD1	TRBV6-1	TRBJ2-7	.	CASRSGTGFGYEQYF	TGTGCCAGCAGGTCCGGGACAGGGTTCGGCTACGAGCAGTACTTC
TRBD2	TRBV28	TRBJ2-1	.	CASSFIAGAPEQFF	TGTGCCAGCAGTTTCATAGCGGGAGCCCCTGAGCAGTTCTTC